The 11 T cell receptor beta chains below come from one sample, sequenced in a study of identical twins. TCRdb re-analysed the 5' RACE reads in MiXCR, keeping a single row per CDR3 protein. The sample holds about 900,000 distinct CDR3 sequences, 9% to 15% seen once. These data also featured in a second study, about yellow fever vaccine responses in identical twins.

Sequencing was carried out using PBMCs. Receptor source: a woman younger than 35 in good health.

This clonotype was detected ten times or more. The gene calls are TRBV5-1 and TRBJ1-6; D is unclear. Trimming left V 4 bases short and J 8 bases short, with 13 bases between. The CDR3 runs 14 residues. Germline lookup yields CDR1 SGHRS and CDR2 YFSETQ. DNA for the CDR3: TGCGCCAGCAGCCCCCGTGGGGAGGATTCACCCCTCCACTTT. This translates into CASSPRGEDSPLHF.

This clonotype was seen many times. The chain is built from TRBV12-3 or TRBV12-4 and TRBJ2-5; TRBD1 is a possible D gene (6 bases). The V gene lost 3 bases and the J gene lost 4 bases, with 9 bases spanning the gap. This CDR3 region has 13 residues. CDR3 region: CASSFGQIETQYF. Here the CDR3 DNA reads TGTGCCAGCAGTTTTGGACAGATAGAGACCCAGTACTTC.

The V gene is TRBV23-1, the J gene TRBJ2-5; D is ambiguous. TRBV23-1 is labeled an ORF, and its function is uncertain. This CDR3 comprises 15 residues. V shed 0 bases and J shed 2 bases, with 10 bases lying between them. Here the CDR3 DNA reads TGCGCCAGCAGTCAATCGAAGCCAGGACAAGAGACCCAGTACTTC. Protein: CASSQSKPGQETQYF.

This clonotype occurred many times. The rearrangement uses TRBV4-1 and TRBJ2-1; D gene uncertain. The CDR3 totals 15 residues. V was trimmed by 1 base and J by 2 bases, leaving 9 bases between them. CDR1 MGHRA and CDR2 YSYEKL come from the germline V gene. The CDR3 sequence is CASSQGESPYNEQFF. The CDR3 DNA reads as TGCGCCAGCAGCCAAGGAGAATCCCCCTACAATGAGCAGTTCTTC.

The V call is TRBV6-1, the J call TRBJ1-1, with a possible D match to TRBD1 (6 bases). The CDR3 loop spans 14 amino acids. V gave up 6 bases and J gave up 1 base, with 12 bases separating them. Germline lookup yields CDR1 MNHNS and CDR2 SASEGT. CDR3 residues: CASSSGGANTEAFF. The CDR3 nucleotides read TGTGCCAGCAGCTCCGGGGGGGCGAACACTGAAGCTTTCTTT.

The chain combines TRBV7-2 with TRBJ2-6, with a tentative D call TRBD1 (5 bases). The V end lost 4 bases, the J end lost 4 bases, and 17 bases lay between the germline ends. The CDR3 consists of 17 residues. Germline V gene data show CDR1 as SGHTA and CDR2 as FQGNSA. The CDR3 reads CASSSGGQGRGANVLTF. The CDR3 DNA sequence: TGTGCCAGCAGCTCAGGCGGTCAGGGTAGGGGGGCCAACGTCCTGACTTTC.

The V and J genes are TRBV24-1 and TRBJ2-3; 8 bases agree with TRBD2. With 7 bases clipped from V and 5 bases from J, the junction kept 10 bases outside the gene matches. CDR1 and CDR2 (germline): KGHDR, SFDVKD. This CDR3 is built from 15 residues. The CDR3: CATSEAGVGVDTQYF. Here the CDR3 DNA reads TGTGCCACCAGCGAAGCGGGAGTGGGGGTAGATACGCAGTATTTT.

A few counts support this clonotype. This sequence joins TRBV11-1 and TRBJ2-3; no reliable D call. This CDR3 contains 18 residues. CDR1 is SGHAT, CDR2 FQDESV, per germline (reference sequence). Trimming cost V 2 bases and J 0 bases, with 18 bases left between them. CDR3 region: CASSLWYRSNNSTDTQYF. DNA for the CDR3: TGTGCCAGCAGCTTATGGTATCGGTCAAATAATAGCACAGATACGCAGTATTTT.

The V call is TRBV20-1, the J call TRBJ2-7, with 8 bases that match TRBD2. The V gene end was trimmed by 3 bases and the J gene end by 2 bases; junction bases not matched to a gene: 9. Per the germline V gene, CDR1 is DFQATT and CDR2 is SNEGSKA (reference sequence). The CDR3 contains 15 residues. CDR3 loop: CSASSVQRGPYEQYV. The DNA for the CDR3 is TGCAGTGCTAGTTCGGTGCAGCGGGGGCCCTACGAGCAGTACGTC.

The V call is TRBV12-3 or TRBV12-4, the J call TRBJ2-7, with 10 bases that match TRBD2. Trimming removed 5 bases from V and 0 bases from J; junction bases left unmatched: 10. CDR3 length equals 17 residues. CDR3 sequence: CASSARAGLAASYEQYF. Here the CDR3 DNA reads TGTGCCAGCAGTGCCCGCGCCGGACTAGCGGCCTCCTACGAGCAGTACTTC.

This chain connects TRBV27 to TRBJ2-2; 8 bases agree with TRBD1. The CDR3 runs to 14 residues. Germline CDR1 MNHEY, CDR2 SMNVEV (reference sequence). The trim removed 8 bases at V and 4 bases at J, leaving 6 bases unmatched. CDR3 region: CASGRTGITGELFF. The CDR3 DNA is TGTGCCAGCGGAAGGACAGGGATCACCGGGGAGCTGTTTTTT.